A selection of T cell receptor beta chains follows, all from one sample in a study of shared clonotypes between healthy human individuals. Profiling relied on immunoSEQ multiplex PCR, and the TCRdb table lists in-frame clones only, not all of them. Among 2,500,000 or so clones listed, about 92% were seen once. Sequencing was performed on naive CD4+ T cells sorted from blood. These receptors were taken from a man aged 18 to 35 in good health. Each CDR3 is given with its conserved first and last residue. A D gene is named only where the DNA matches it firmly. The listing skips clone size in some rows; elsewhere it reads once, few, many or a size class.

v_call	j_call	cdr3_length	clone_size	d_call	cdr3_aa	cdr3_nt
TRBV7-2	TRBJ2-7	15	.	.	CASSLEGGKAYEQYF	TGTGCCAGCAGCTTAGAGGGGGGGAAAGCCTACGAGCAGTACTTC
TRBV7-2	TRBJ1-1	15	.	.	CASSTAGGTNTEAFF	TGTGCCAGCAGCACAGCGGGGGGCACGAACACTGAAGCTTTCTTT
TRBV7-2	TRBJ1-1	15	.	TRBD1	CASSLSTGGDTEAFF	TGTGCCAGCAGCTTATCGACAGGGGGGGACACTGAAGCTTTCTTT
TRBV9	TRBJ2-3	15	.	TRBD2	CASSGLAGSADTQYF	TGTGCCAGCAGCGGACTAGCGGGGAGCGCAGATACGCAGTATTTT
TRBV5-1	TRBJ2-3	15	.	TRBD2	CASRRTSGRTDTQYF	TGCGCCAGCAGAAGGACTAGCGGGAGAACAGATACGCAGTATTTT
TRBV10-3	TRBJ1-5	14	.	TRBD1	CAISEQGTGQPQHF	TGTGCCATCAGTGAACAGGGGACAGGTCAGCCCCAGCATTTT
TRBV5-4	TRBJ2-7	13	.	TRBD2	CASSLPGGGEQYF	TGTGCCAGCAGCTTACCGGGGGGTGGGGAGCAGTACTTC
TRBV6-6	TRBJ2-5	15	.	TRBD1	CASSKGTGGQETQYF	TGTGCCAGCTCCAAAGGGACAGGGGGCCAAGAGACCCAGTACTTC
TRBV6-1	TRBJ2-7	13	.	TRBD1	CASSARAGGEQYF	TGTGCCAGCAGTGCCAGGGCAGGGGGCGAGCAGTACTTC
TRBV6-5	TRBJ1-2	16	.	.	CASSYTSRTPNYGYTF	TGTGCCAGCAGTTACACTTCTCGTACTCCTAACTATGGCTACACCTTC
TRBV2	TRBJ2-1	15	.	TRBD1	CARKRGQGAWNEQFF	TGTGCCAGGAAGAGGGGGCAGGGGGCTTGGAATGAGCAGTTCTTC
TRBV6-5	TRBJ2-1	14	once	TRBD2	CASSYATSANEQFF	TGTGCCAGCAGTTACGCGACTAGCGCGAATGAGCAGTTCTTC
TRBV30	TRBJ2-1	17	.	.	CAWSANGGTTMYNEQFF	TGTGCCTGGAGCGCGAACGGCGGGACCACAATGTACAATGAGCAGTTCTTC
TRBV29-1	TRBJ2-3	14	.	.	CSVAAFIGTDTQYF	TGCAGCGTGGCAGCCTTTATAGGCACAGATACGCAGTATTTT
TRBV19	TRBJ1-5	19	.	TRBD1	CASRLKGTGEIRGNQPQHF	TGTGCCAGTAGGCTAAAAGGGACAGGGGAGATTCGGGGCAATCAGCCCCAGCATTTT
TRBV30	TRBJ1-6	14	once	.	CAWSIKGLGSPLHF	TGTGCCTGGAGTATTAAGGGTTTAGGTTCACCCCTCCACTTT
TRBV5-1	TRBJ1-3	16	.	.	CASSFGESRGRNTIYF	TGCGCCAGCAGCTTTGGAGAATCTCGGGGTAGAAACACCATATATTTT
TRBV27	TRBJ2-3	18	.	TRBD2	CASSRWSPGTSSTDTQYF	TGTGCCAGCAGCCGGTGGAGTCCCGGGACTAGCAGCACAGATACGCAGTATTTT